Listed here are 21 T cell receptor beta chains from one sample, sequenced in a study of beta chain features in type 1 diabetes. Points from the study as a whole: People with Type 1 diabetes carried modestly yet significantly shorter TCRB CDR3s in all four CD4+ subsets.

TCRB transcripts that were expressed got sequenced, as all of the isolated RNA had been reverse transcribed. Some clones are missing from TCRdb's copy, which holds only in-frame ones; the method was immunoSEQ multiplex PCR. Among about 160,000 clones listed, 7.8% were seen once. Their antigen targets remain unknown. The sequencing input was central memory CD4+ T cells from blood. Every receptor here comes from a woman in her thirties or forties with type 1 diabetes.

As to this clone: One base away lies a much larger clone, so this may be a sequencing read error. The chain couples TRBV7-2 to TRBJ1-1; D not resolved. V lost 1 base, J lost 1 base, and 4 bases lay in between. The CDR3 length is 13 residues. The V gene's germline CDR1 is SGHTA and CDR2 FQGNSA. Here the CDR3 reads CASSLDRNTEAFF. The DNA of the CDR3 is TGTGCCAGCAGCTTAGACAGGAACACTGAAGCTTTCTTT.

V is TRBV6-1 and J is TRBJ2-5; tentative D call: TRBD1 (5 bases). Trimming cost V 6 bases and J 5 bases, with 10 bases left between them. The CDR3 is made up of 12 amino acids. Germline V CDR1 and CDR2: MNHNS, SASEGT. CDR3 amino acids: CASSRARETQYF. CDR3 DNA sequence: TGTGCCAGCAGCAGGGCCCGCGAGACCCAGTACTTC.

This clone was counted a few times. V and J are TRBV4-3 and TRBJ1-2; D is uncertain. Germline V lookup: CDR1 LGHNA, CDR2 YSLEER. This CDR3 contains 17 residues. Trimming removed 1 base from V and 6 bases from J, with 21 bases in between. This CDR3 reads CASSQGLVPLKKHGYTF. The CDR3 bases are TGCGCCAGCAGCCAAGGGTTAGTCCCCCTAAAGAAACATGGCTACACCTTC.

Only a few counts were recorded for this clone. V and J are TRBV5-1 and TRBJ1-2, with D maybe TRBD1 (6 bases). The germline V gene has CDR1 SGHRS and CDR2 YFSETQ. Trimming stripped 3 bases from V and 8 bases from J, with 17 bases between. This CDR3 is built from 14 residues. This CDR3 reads CASSSLQGQSGYTF. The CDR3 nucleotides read TGCGCCAGCAGCTCCCTTCAGGGACAAAGCGGCTACACCTTC.

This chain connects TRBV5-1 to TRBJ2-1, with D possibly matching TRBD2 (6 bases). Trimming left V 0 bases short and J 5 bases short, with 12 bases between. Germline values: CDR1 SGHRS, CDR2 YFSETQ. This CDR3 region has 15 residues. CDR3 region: CASSLAPGAHNEQFF. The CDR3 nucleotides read TGCGCCAGCAGCTTGGCACCGGGAGCCCACAATGAGCAGTTCTTC. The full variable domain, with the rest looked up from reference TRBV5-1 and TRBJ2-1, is KAGVTQTPRYLIKTRGQQVTLSCSPISGHRSVSWYQQTPGQGLQFLFEYFSETQRNKGNFPGRFSGRQFSNSRSEMNVSTLELGDSALYLCASSLAPGAHNEQFFGPGTRLTVL.

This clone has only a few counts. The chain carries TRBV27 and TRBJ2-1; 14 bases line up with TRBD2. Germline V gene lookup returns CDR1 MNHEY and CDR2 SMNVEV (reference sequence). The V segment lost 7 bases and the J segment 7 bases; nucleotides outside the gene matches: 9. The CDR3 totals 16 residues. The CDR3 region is CASTRLAGGQLNEQFF. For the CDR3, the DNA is TGTGCCAGCACCCGACTAGCGGGGGGGCAATTGAATGAGCAGTTCTTC.

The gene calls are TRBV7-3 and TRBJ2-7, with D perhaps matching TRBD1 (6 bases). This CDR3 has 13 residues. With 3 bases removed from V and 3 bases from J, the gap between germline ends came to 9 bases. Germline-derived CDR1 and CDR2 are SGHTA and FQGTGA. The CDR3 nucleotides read TGTGCCAGCAGCTTTCAACAGGGCTACGAGCAGTACTTC. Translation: CASSFQQGYEQYF.

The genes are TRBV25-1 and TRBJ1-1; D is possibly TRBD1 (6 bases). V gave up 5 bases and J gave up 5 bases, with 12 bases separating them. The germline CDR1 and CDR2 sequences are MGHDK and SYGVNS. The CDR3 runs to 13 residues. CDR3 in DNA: TGTGCCAGCAGTCGTCAGGGGAAGACTGAAGCTTTCTTT. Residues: CASSRQGKTEAFF.

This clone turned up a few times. The CDR3 here is CASSLVGGGGTEQYF. In DNA form, the CDR3 reads TGCGCCAGCAGCTTGGTGGGCGGTGGAGGGACCGAGCAGTACTTC. The rearrangement uses TRBV5-1 and TRBJ2-7; D is possibly TRBD2 (6 bases). CDR1 SGHRS and CDR2 YFSETQ come from the germline V gene. Between the trimmed V and J ends, which lost 0 bases and 6 bases, there was a span of 16 bases. CDR3 length equals 15 residues.

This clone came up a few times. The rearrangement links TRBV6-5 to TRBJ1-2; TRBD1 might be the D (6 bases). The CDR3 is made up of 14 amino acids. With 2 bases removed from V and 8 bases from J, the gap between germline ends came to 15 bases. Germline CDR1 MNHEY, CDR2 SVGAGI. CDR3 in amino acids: CASSYGGGGRGYTF. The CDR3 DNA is TGTGCCAGCAGTTACGGTGGGGGGGGCCGGGGCTACACCTTC.

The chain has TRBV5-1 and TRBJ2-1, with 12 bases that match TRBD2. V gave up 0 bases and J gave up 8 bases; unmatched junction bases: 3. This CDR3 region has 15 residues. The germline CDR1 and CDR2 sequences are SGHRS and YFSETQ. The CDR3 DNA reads TGCGCCAGCAGCTTGGAGGCTAGCGGGAGGGATGAGCAGTTCTTC. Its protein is CASSLEASGRDEQFF. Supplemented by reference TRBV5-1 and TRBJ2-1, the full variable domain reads KAGVTQTPRYLIKTRGQQVTLSCSPISGHRSVSWYQQTPGQGLQFLFEYFSETQRNKGNFPGRFSGRQFSNSRSEMNVSTLELGDSALYLCASSLEASGRDEQFFGPGTRLTVL.

CDR3 sequence reads: CASSPSENSYEQYF. DNA of the CDR3: TGCGCCAGCAGCCCCTCGGAGAACTCCTACGAGCAGTACTTC. The chain employs TRBV5-1 and TRBJ2-7, with D uncertain. Germline V gives CDR1 SGHRS, CDR2 YFSETQ. The V end was cut by 4 bases, the J end by 0 bases, with 11 bases between. CDR3 size: 14 residues.

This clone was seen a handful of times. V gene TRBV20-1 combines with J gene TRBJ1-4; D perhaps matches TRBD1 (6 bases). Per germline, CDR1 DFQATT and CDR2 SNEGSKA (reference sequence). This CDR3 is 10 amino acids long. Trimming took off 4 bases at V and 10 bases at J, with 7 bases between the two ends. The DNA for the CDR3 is TGCAGTGCTATACAGGGAAAACTGTTTTTT. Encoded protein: CSAIQGKLFF.

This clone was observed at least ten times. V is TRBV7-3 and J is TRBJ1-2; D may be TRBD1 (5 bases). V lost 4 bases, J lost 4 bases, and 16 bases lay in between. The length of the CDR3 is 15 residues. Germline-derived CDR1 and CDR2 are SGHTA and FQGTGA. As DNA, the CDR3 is TGTGCCAGCAGCTCCGCGGGACCGAGGGGCTATGGCTACACCTTC. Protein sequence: CASSSAGPRGYGYTF.

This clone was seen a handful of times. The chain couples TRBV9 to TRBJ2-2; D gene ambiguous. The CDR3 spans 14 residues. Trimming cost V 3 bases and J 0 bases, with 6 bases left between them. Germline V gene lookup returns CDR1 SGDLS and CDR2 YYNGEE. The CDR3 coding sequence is TGTGCCAGCAGCGGCTACTCGAACACCGGGGAGCTGTTTTTT. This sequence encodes CASSGYSNTGELFF.

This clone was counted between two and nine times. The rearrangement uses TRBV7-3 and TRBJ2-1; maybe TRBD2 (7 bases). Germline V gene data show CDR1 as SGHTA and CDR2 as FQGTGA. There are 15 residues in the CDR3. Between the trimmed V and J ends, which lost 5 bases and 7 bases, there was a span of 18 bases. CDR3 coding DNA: TGTGCCAGCAGCCGTCTTGGGGGGGCAGGTAATGAGCAGTTCTTC. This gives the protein CASSRLGGAGNEQFF. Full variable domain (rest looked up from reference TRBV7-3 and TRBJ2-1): GAGVSQTPSNKVTEKGKYVELRCDPISGHTALYWYRQSLGQGPEFLIYFQGTGAADDSGLPNDRFFAVRPEGSVSTLKIQRTERGDSAVYLCASSRLGGAGNEQFFGPGTRLTVL.

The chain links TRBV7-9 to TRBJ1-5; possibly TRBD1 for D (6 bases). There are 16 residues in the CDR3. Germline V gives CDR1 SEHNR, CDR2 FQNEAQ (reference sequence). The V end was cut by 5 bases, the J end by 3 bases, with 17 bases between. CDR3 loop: CASSQGSWAPNQPQHF. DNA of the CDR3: TGTGCCAGCAGCCAGGGGAGCTGGGCTCCCAATCAGCCCCAGCATTTT.

CDR3 region: CASSQDEARADTQYF. The CDR3 nucleotides read TGCGCCAGCAGCCAAGATGAGGCTAGAGCAGATACGCAGTATTTT. The chain links TRBV4-3 to TRBJ2-3; no firm D call. This CDR3 spans 15 amino acids. Looked up from germline, CDR1 is LGHNA and CDR2 is YSLEER. V was trimmed by 0 bases and J by 4 bases, leaving 11 bases between them.

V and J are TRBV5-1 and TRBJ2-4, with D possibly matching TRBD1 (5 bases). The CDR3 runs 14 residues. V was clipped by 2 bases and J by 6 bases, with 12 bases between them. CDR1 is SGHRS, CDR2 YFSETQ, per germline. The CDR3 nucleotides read TGCGCCAGCAGCTTCGTGGGGCAGGGAAACATTCAGTACTTC. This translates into CASSFVGQGNIQYF. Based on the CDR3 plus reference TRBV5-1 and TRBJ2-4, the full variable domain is KAGVTQTPRYLIKTRGQQVTLSCSPISGHRSVSWYQQTPGQGLQFLFEYFSETQRNKGNFPGRFSGRQFSNSRSEMNVSTLELGDSALYLCASSFVGQGNIQYFGAGTRLSVL.

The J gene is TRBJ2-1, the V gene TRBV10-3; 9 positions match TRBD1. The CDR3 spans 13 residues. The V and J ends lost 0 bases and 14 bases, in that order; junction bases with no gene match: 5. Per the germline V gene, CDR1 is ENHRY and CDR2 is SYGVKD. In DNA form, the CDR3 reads TGTGCCATCAGTGAGTCAGGACAGGGGAAGAAGTTCTTC. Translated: CAISESGQGKKFF.

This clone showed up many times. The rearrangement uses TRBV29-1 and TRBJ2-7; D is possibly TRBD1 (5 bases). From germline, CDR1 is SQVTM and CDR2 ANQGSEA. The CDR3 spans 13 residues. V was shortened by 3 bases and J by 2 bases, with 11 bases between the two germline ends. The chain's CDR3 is CSVDGQGTYEQYF. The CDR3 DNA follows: TGCAGCGTTGACGGCCAGGGCACCTACGAGCAGTACTTC.